The sequence of this T cell receptor beta chain was determined in a study of somatic mutations in cytotoxic T cells in rheumatoid arthritis. General study results and limits: The antigen targets of the expanded CD8+ clones were unknown.

TCRdb's table, derived via immunoSEQ multiplex PCR, lists solely in-frame clones and lacks some. The repertoire holds 7,400 or so clones, 85% to 90% seen once, with 26% in the top ten. Germline values: CDR1 SNHLY, CDR2 FYNNEI. CDR3 length: 14 residues. Germline trimming cut 7 bases from V and 3 bases from J; bases unmatched to any gene: 7. Turning to this clone: Antigen: not known.

The V gene is TRBV2, the J gene TRBJ2-7; TRBD2 matches at 9 bases. The sequence derives from a woman aged 70-85 years with rheumatoid arthritis. Material for sequencing was CD8+ T cells sorted from blood. CDR3 sequence (DNA): TGTGCCAGCATGGGGAGACTAGCGGACTACGAGCAGTACTTC. As protein: CASMGRLADYEQYF.